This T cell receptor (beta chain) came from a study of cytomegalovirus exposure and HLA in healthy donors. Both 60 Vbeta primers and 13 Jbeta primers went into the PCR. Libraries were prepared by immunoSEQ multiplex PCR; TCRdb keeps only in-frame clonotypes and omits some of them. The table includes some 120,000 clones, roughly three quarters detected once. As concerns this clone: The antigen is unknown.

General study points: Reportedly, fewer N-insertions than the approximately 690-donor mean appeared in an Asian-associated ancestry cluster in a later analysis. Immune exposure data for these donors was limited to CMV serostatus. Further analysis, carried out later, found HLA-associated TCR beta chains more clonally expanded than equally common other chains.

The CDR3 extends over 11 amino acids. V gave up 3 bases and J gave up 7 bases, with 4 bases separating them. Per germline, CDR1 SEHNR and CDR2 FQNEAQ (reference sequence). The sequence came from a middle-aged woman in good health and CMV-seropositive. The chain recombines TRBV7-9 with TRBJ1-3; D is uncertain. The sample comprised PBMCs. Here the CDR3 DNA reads TGTGCCAGCAGCTTGCGGAACACCATATATTTT. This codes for CASSLRNTIYF.